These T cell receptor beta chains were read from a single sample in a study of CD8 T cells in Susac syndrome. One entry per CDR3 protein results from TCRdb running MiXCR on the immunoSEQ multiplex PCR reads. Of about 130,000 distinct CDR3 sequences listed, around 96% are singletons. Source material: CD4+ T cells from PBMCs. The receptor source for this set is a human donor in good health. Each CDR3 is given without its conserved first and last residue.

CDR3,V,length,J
ASSPQASGGLEQY,TRBV7-2,13,TRBJ2-7
ASSPGHGYGYT,TRBV28,11,TRBJ1-2
ASGQGAGTDTQY,TRBV12-5,12,TRBJ2-3
ASSLGELNEQF,TRBV7-2,11,TRBJ2-1
ASSFDGVDYNEQF,TRBV5-4,13,TRBJ2-1
ASAQLEQETQY,TRBV2,11,TRBJ2-5
ASSAQGGELF,TRBV2,10,TRBJ2-2
ASRLGLAGRTGELF,TRBV5-1,14,TRBJ2-2
ASTTDGPRTDTQY,TRBV7-2,13,TRBJ2-3
ASSLGAVETQY,TRBV7-2,11,TRBJ2-5
ASSQEGGTATRELF,TRBV4-2,14,TRBJ2-2
ASSRSGSFYEQY,TRBV9,12,TRBJ2-7
ASNRQGSPAYEQY,TRBV6-1,13,TRBJ2-7
ASSFYQPQH,TRBV27,9,TRBJ1-5
ASSTTNNEQF,TRBV6-5,10,TRBJ2-1
ASSLSPQGARQPQH,TRBV7-2,14,TRBJ1-5
ASSRSSDRSYEQY,TRBV3-1,13,TRBJ2-7
ASSRRPATNEKLF,TRBV7-2,13,TRBJ1-4
ASIPWASGTYNEQF,TRBV10-2,14,TRBJ2-1
ASSLDRSNQPQH,TRBV7-9,12,TRBJ1-5
ASSPATRGGYGYT,TRBV19,13,TRBJ1-2
ASSPRQVGGTGANVLT,TRBV18,16,TRBJ2-6
ASSLDGIGGGETQY,TRBV7-9,14,TRBJ2-5
ASSPSFSGGWGEQF,TRBV3-1,14,TRBJ2-1
ASGENEQF,TRBV7-9,8,TRBJ2-1
ASSMGRDYQETQY,TRBV19,13,TRBJ2-5
ASSFGLAGEGYGQY,TRBV7-9,14,TRBJ2-7
AGQGWGTGELF,TRBV30,11,TRBJ2-2
ASSLLAGGDTETQY,TRBV7-2,14,TRBJ2-5
ASSPTGDNEKLF,TRBV7-9,12,TRBJ1-4
ASSPNRGRFVETQY,TRBV12-3/TRBV12-4,14,TRBJ2-5
ASSYSGSGANEQF,TRBV6-5,13,TRBJ2-1
ASRGGGAYEQY,TRBV6-5,11,TRBJ2-7
ASSLGAGGGNTIY,TRBV27,13,TRBJ1-3
ASSVGVFYEQY,TRBV6-2/TRBV6-3,11,TRBJ2-7
ASSLLTTSGSGEQY,TRBV3-1,14,TRBJ2-7
ASSIGQLSGANVLT,TRBV19,14,TRBJ2-6
ASSQVGRWNTEAF,TRBV3-1,13,TRBJ1-1
ASTEIALSDIQY,TRBV19,12,TRBJ2-4
ASSRKSYEQY,TRBV3-1,10,TRBJ2-7
ASTPRASNTGELF,TRBV2,13,TRBJ2-2
SAGARYTDTQY,TRBV20-1,11,TRBJ2-3
SARGGGLVTGELF,TRBV20-1,13,TRBJ2-2
ASSFPRVGSYEQY,TRBV27,13,TRBJ2-7
ASTSLGVSPYEQY,TRBV28,13,TRBJ2-7
ASSLQGVGELF,TRBV3-1,11,TRBJ2-2
AISDGGRETQY,TRBV10-3,11,TRBJ2-5
ASSQAPGVGGEQF,TRBV3-1,13,TRBJ2-1
ASSLQGVSTGELF,TRBV7-2,13,TRBJ2-2
ASSLEKSLLETQY,TRBV7-2,13,TRBJ2-5
ATSDSGGRRDANEQF,TRBV24-1,15,TRBJ2-1